Presented here are 21 T cell receptor beta chains from one specimen sequenced in a study of graft-versus-host responses after intestinal transplantation (dated by TCRdb to the early 2020s). The sample's time point label is to be understood as: cells obtained before transplantation from donor or recipient. In the mixed lymphocyte reactions, 200,000 CFSE-labeled pre-transplant responders were plated with 200,000 irradiated violet-dye-labeled stimulators and cultured for approximately 6 days. The library was generated by the immunoSEQ multiplex PCR assay. TCRdb carries this immuneACCESS record with in-frame sequences only. Its versions omit some clonotypes, under half of them owing to an unresolved V gene in the studies checked, with the rest unexplained. For this sample there are approximately 15,000 clones; about 38% appear just once. The ten largest make up about 3.5% of the sample. The starting material was alloreactive CD8+ T cells from a mixed lymphocyte reaction culture, obtained before intestinal transplant. The meaning of the sample's cell subset or site label: CFSE-low proliferating T cells sorted from roughly 6-day pre-transplant mixed lymphocyte reaction (GvH or HvG direction). All receptors derive from a human patient who received an intestinal transplant.

This clone was observed a few times. The CDR3 nucleotides read TGTGCCTGGAGTGTACTAGGCGGTGAGCAGTTCTTC. It yields the protein CAWSVLGGEQFF. V and J are TRBV30 and TRBJ2-1, with D perhaps TRBD2 (5 bases). V lost 0 bases to trimming and J lost 9 bases, with 9 bases between them. The length of the CDR3 is 12 residues. Germline loops: CDR1 GTSNPN, CDR2 SVGIG (reference sequence). Together with reference TRBV30 and TRBJ2-1, the CDR3 gives the full variable domain: SQTIHQWPATLVQPVGSPLSLECTVEGTSNPNLYWYRQAAGRGLQLLFYSVGIGQISSEVPQNLSASRPQDRQFILSSKKLLLSDSGFYLCAWSVLGGEQFFGPGTRLTVL.

By frequency in the sample, this clone is medium-sized. The J gene is TRBJ2-7, the V gene TRBV7-7; TRBD1 might be the D (5 bases). This CDR3 has 14 residues. V lost 1 base to trimming and J lost 3 bases, with 10 bases between them. Germline V gene lookup returns CDR1 SSHAT and CDR2 FNYEAQ (reference sequence). The CDR3 sequence is CASSLDQGSYEQYF. The CDR3 DNA is TGTGCCAGCAGCTTAGACCAGGGAAGCTACGAGCAGTACTTC. The full variable domain, in which reference TRBV7-7 and TRBJ2-7 provide the parts outside the CDR3, is GAGVSQSPRYKVTKRGQDVTLRCDPISSHATLYWYQQALGQGPEFLTYFNYEAQPDKSGLPSDRFSAERPEGSISTLTIQRTEQRDSAMYRCASSLDQGSYEQYFGPGTRLTVT.

Only one count was recorded for this clone. The rearrangement uses TRBV4-1 and TRBJ2-1; 8 bases fit TRBD1. The CDR3 sequence is 17 residues long. The germline V gene has CDR1 MGHRA and CDR2 YSYEKL. V was pared by 4 bases and J by 9 bases, with 17 bases of the junction left unmatched. The CDR3 spells CASSPNPPLTGGSEQFF. Written as DNA, the CDR3 is TGCGCCAGCAGCCCGAATCCCCCGCTTACAGGGGGTAGTGAGCAGTTCTTC.

CDR3 DNA: TGTGCCAGTAGTGGGACAGGGCTTGATGGCTACACCTTC. It yields the protein CASSGTGLDGYTF. This rearrangement joins TRBV19 to TRBJ1-2, with 9 nucleotides matching TRBD1. Germline trimming cut 5 bases from V and 6 bases from J; bases unmatched to any gene: 4. This CDR3 is built from 13 residues. Germline assignment: CDR1 LNHDA and CDR2 SQIVND (reference sequence).

The V call is TRBV7-3, the J call TRBJ1-1; possibly TRBD1 for D (6 bases). The CDR3 is 14 amino acids. V lost 3 bases, J lost 3 bases, and 11 bases lay in between. Germline CDR1 and CDR2: SGHTA and FQGTGA. CDR3 DNA: TGTGCCAGCAGCTTGGGACATACTTACACTGAAGCTTTCTTT. Translating gives CASSLGHTYTEAFF.

This chain uses TRBV10-2 with TRBJ2-1; tentatively, D is TRBD2 (5 bases). V lost 7 bases, J lost 12 bases, and 22 bases lay in between. The germline CDR1 and CDR2 sequences are WSHSY and SAAADI. The CDR3 runs to 14 residues. The CDR3 DNA reads TGCGCCAGCACCCCGGACTGGTTTTTAAGTGGGCAGTTCTTC. Protein product: CASTPDWFLSGQFF.

The genes are TRBV5-1 and TRBJ2-3, with TRBD2 matching 12 bases. Germline values: CDR1 SGHRS, CDR2 YFSETQ. The V segment lost 0 bases and the J segment 5 bases; nucleotides outside the gene matches: 7. The CDR3 consists of 17 residues. CDR3 DNA: TGCGCCAGCAGCTTGGGACTAGCGGGAGCCGGAGGAGATACGCAGTATTTT. Its translation: CASSLGLAGAGGDTQYF.

The rearrangement links TRBV9 to TRBJ2-3; D is unresolved. Germline assignment: CDR1 SGDLS and CDR2 YYNGEE. V lost 0 bases and J lost 6, with 14 bases in between. This CDR3 spans 15 amino acids. CDR3 sequence (DNA): TGTGCCAGCAGCGTAGACGGACGGACCGGGGATACGCAGTATTTT. Its translation is CASSVDGRTGDTQYF.

This clone turned up a few times. V gene TRBV5-1 combines with J gene TRBJ2-7; D call uncertain. Trimming cost V 1 base and J 6 bases, with 14 bases left between them. CDR3 length equals 14 residues. The germline V gene encodes CDR1 SGHRS and CDR2 YFSETQ. The CDR3 loop reads CASSLTPSPPEQYF. The CDR3 coding sequence is TGCGCCAGCAGCTTGACCCCTTCCCCTCCCGAGCAGTACTTC.

This clone was recorded only once. The chain carries TRBV9 and TRBJ2-7; D is possibly TRBD1 (5 bases). Germline V gene data show CDR1 as SGDLS and CDR2 as YYNGEE. The CDR3 has 14 residues. Trimming took off 2 bases at V and 2 bases at J, with 11 bases between the two ends. CDR3 nucleotides: TGTGCCAGCAGCGTGGGTCAGGGTCCCTACGAGCAGTACTTC. As protein: CASSVGQGPYEQYF.

This clone was observed a few times. The CDR3 region is CAWSVGGARYEQYF. The CDR3 bases are TGTGCCTGGAGTGTGGGGGGCGCGAGGTACGAGCAGTACTTC. This rearrangement joins TRBV30 to TRBJ2-7; D may match TRBD1 or TRBD2 (6 bases each). V gave up 0 bases and J gave up 4 bases, with 13 bases separating them. CDR3 length equals 14 residues. Germline loops: CDR1 GTSNPN, CDR2 SVGIG (reference sequence).

This sequence joins TRBV6-6 and TRBJ2-7; the D is unclear. The germline CDR1 and CDR2 sequences are MNHNY and SVGAGI (reference sequence). This CDR3 region has 13 residues. Deletions cut 2 bases from V and 3 bases from J, with 8 bases between. CDR3 sequence reads: CASSYGTYYEQYF. CDR3 sequence (DNA): TGTGCCAGCAGTTACGGAACCTACTACGAGCAGTACTTC.

This clone was seen more than once but under ten times. V usage is TRBV7-2 and J usage is TRBJ2-7, with 9 bases aligning to TRBD1. The CDR3 covers 16 residues. Germline V gene lookup returns CDR1 SGHTA and CDR2 FQGNSA. The V gene end was trimmed by 4 bases and the J gene end by 5 bases; junction bases not matched to a gene: 12. The CDR3 nucleotides are TGTGCCAGCAGCTGGCAATCCGGGACAGGGTGGCACGAGCAGTACTTC. Residues: CASSWQSGTGWHEQYF.

This clone was observed a few times. CDR3 bases: TGTGCCAGCAGCGTAGGGTGGGAAGGGCAAGAGACCCAGTACTTC. Residues: CASSVGWEGQETQYF. The chain uses TRBV9 and TRBJ2-5, with D unclear. The CDR3 sequence is 15 residues long. Germline V gives CDR1 SGDLS, CDR2 YYNGEE. Trimming removed 0 bases at V and 2 bases at J, with 11 bases between.

In its sample, this clone ranks as medium-sized. The gene calls are TRBV27 and TRBJ1-2; unclear D gene. Trimming left V 0 bases short and J 4 bases short, with 6 bases between. CDR1 MNHEY and CDR2 SMNVEV come from the germline V gene (reference sequence). This CDR3 has 13 residues. The CDR3 loop reads CASSLSGSYGYTF. The CDR3 bases are TGTGCCAGCAGTTTATCAGGGTCCTATGGCTACACCTTC.

The chain joins TRBV5-1 to TRBJ2-7; the match to TRBD2 covers 12 bases. With 3 bases clipped from V and 4 bases from J, the junction kept 8 bases outside the gene matches. The CDR3 consists of 16 residues. The germline gives CDR1 SGHRS, CDR2 YFSETQ. CDR3 DNA sequence: TGCGCCAGCAGCTCTGAACACCTAGCGGGAGGGTACGAGCAGTACTTC. It translates to CASSSEHLAGGYEQYF.

This clone was observed a handful of times. V and J are TRBV27 and TRBJ2-3, with 7 bases identical to TRBD2. This CDR3 is 15 amino acids long. V lost 10 bases and J lost 0; bases outside the gene matches: 10. Germline V lookup: CDR1 MNHEY, CDR2 SMNVEV (reference sequence). CDR3 in DNA: TGTGCCAACGAGTCGGGAGGCCCTAGCACAGATACGCAGTATTTT. It translates to CANESGGPSTDTQYF.

The chain employs TRBV4-2 and TRBJ1-2; TRBD1 might be the D (5 bases). V lost 7 bases to trimming and J lost 3 bases, with 18 bases between them. This CDR3 has 15 residues. Germline V gene sequence: CDR1 LGHNA, CDR2 YNFKEQ. The chain's CDR3 is CASIGGEGRYYGYTF. DNA for the CDR3: TGTGCCAGCATCGGGGGGGAAGGACGTTACTATGGCTACACCTTC.

There are a few counts of this clone. J is TRBJ1-2 and V is TRBV10-3, with D hard to call. Between the trimmed V and J ends, which lost 11 bases and 0 bases, there was a span of 7 bases. CDR1 ENHRY and CDR2 SYGVKD come from the germline V gene. The CDR3 runs to 11 residues. The CDR3: CALGTNYGYTF. The CDR3 DNA reads as TGTGCCCTGGGGACTAACTATGGCTACACCTTC.

A remark on this clone: A much larger clone differs by one base, so this may be a read error. Other nucleotide sequences in the sample specify the same CDR3. The chain joins TRBV9 to TRBJ2-7; D perhaps matches TRBD1 (5 bases). Trimming removed 4 bases at V and 6 bases at J, with 14 bases between. The germline gives CDR1 SGDLS, CDR2 YYNGEE. The CDR3 spans 13 residues. The CDR3 nucleotides read TGTGCCAGCAGCATCGGGCAGGGTTTCGAGCAGTACTTC. Translated: CASSIGQGFEQYF.

The chain joins TRBV4-1 to TRBJ1-1, with D possibly TRBD1 on 5 matching bases. The V end lost 2 bases, the J end lost 3 bases, and 16 bases lay between the germline ends. Germline V CDR1 and CDR2: MGHRA, YSYEKL. The CDR3 totals 16 residues. The CDR3 loop is CASSQNILGTHTEAFF. The CDR3 coding sequence is TGCGCCAGCAGCCAAAATATCCTAGGGACTCACACTGAAGCTTTCTTT.